The next 28 T cell receptor beta chains were all read from a single sample in a study of graft-versus-host responses after intestinal transplantation. Their recognized antigens are unknown. Measured with immunoSEQ multiplex PCR; TCRdb has only the in-frame clones, and not every one. The table shows approximately 85,000 clones, with about 91% occurring only once. Sequencing was performed on unstimulated CD8+ T cells sorted from spleen or lymph node cells, taken before transplant. The receptors stem from a human donor who was the organ donor for an intestinal transplant.

The chain joins TRBV28 to TRBJ2-7; TRBD2 matches at 12 bases. The CDR3 spans 14 residues. Trimming took 6 bases from V and 4 from J; bases not matched to a gene: 4. The V gene's germline CDR1 is MDHEN and CDR2 SYDVKM. CDR3 residues: CASSLAGGPYEQYF. The CDR3 DNA reads as TGTGCCAGCAGCCTAGCGGGAGGGCCTTACGAGCAGTACTTC. Variable domain in full (rest from reference TRBV28 and TRBJ2-7): DVKVTQSSRYLVKRTGEKVFLECVQDMDHENMFWYRQDPGLGLRLIYFSYDVKMKEKGDIPEGYSVSREKKERFSLILESASTNQTSMYLCASSLAGGPYEQYFGPGTRLTVT.

The J gene is TRBJ2-7, the V gene TRBV13; unclear D gene. The ends were cut back, 5 bases at V and 1 base at J, with 15 bases in the middle. This CDR3 comprises 15 residues. Germline lookup yields CDR1 PRHDT and CDR2 FYEKMQ (reference sequence). CDR3 loop: CASSPGPVLSYEQYF. The CDR3 nucleotides read TGTGCCAGCAGCCCAGGACCCGTTCTGTCCTACGAGCAGTACTTC.

The chain joins TRBV15 to TRBJ2-1, with no clear D. The V and J ends lost 3 bases and 8 bases respectively, with 11 bases between them. The CDR3 consists of 13 residues. The V gene's germline CDR1 is LNHNV and CDR2 YYDKDF (reference sequence). CDR3 nucleotides: TGTGCCACCAGCAGGTATACGTTGGATGAGCAGTTCTTC. Amino acids: CATSRYTLDEQFF.

The J gene is TRBJ1-6, the V gene TRBV27; D possibly corresponds to TRBD1 (6 bases). Germline V CDR1 and CDR2: MNHEY, SMNVEV (reference sequence). Trimming cost V 2 bases and J 3 bases, with 8 bases left between them. This CDR3 is 15 amino acids long. CDR3 nucleotides: TGTGCCAGCAGTTTAAGGGGGATCTATAATTCACCCCTCCACTTT. This sequence encodes CASSLRGIYNSPLHF.

The V call is TRBV2, the J call TRBJ2-1, with D perhaps matching TRBD2 (5 bases). The CDR3 is made up of 19 amino acids. The ends were cut back, 1 base at V and 0 bases at J, with 19 bases in the middle. Germline CDR1 and CDR2: SNHLY and FYNNEI. The DNA of the CDR3 is TGTGCCAGCAGTGAAGTGGGCACGGCTAGCCTCAGCTCCTACAATGAGCAGTTCTTC. The encoded protein is CASSEVGTASLSSYNEQFF.

The chain combines TRBV5-1 with TRBJ1-1; D gene unclear. Trimming shortened V by 0 bases and J by 4 bases, and 10 bases separated the two germline ends. The CDR3 spans 14 residues. Per germline, CDR1 SGHRS and CDR2 YFSETQ. The CDR3: CASSLVAVGTEAFF. In DNA, the CDR3 is TGCGCCAGCAGCTTGGTAGCGGTCGGCACTGAAGCTTTCTTT.

This chain links TRBV27 with TRBJ2-7, with 8 bases that match TRBD1. After removal of 5 bases from V and 3 bases from J, the junction contained 3 bases not matched to a gene. Germline-derived CDR1 and CDR2 are MNHEY and SMNVEV (reference sequence). The length of the CDR3 is 13 residues. CDR3 loop: CASSTGQGYEQYF. The CDR3 nucleotides read TGTGCCAGCAGTACCGGACAGGGCTACGAGCAGTACTTC.

The chain has TRBV5-6 and TRBJ2-1; D is ambiguous. V lost 4 bases and J lost 7, with 9 bases in between. Germline values: CDR1 SGHDT, CDR2 YYEEEE. The CDR3 is 12 amino acids. The CDR3 DNA reads TGTGCCAGCAGCGGAGCTAGGAATGAGCAGTTCTTC. Its translation: CASSGARNEQFF.

This clone was counted only a few times. The chain employs TRBV10-2 and TRBJ1-4; D perhaps matches TRBD1 (5 bases). V dropped 6 bases and J dropped 4 bases, with 15 bases sitting between them. Per the germline V gene, CDR1 is WSHSY and CDR2 is SAAADI. This CDR3 has 15 amino acids. This CDR3 reads CASSAFDSGNEKLFF. CDR3 nucleotide sequence: TGCGCCAGCAGCGCCTTTGACAGCGGTAATGAAAAACTGTTTTTT.

The chain combines TRBV9 with TRBJ1-5, with D hard to call. Germline values: CDR1 SGDLS, CDR2 YYNGEE. V dropped 0 bases and J dropped 5 bases, with 6 bases sitting between them. The CDR3 consists of 13 residues. The CDR3 reads CASSVGWDQPQHF. CDR3 DNA sequence: TGTGCCAGCAGCGTAGGGTGGGATCAGCCCCAGCATTTT.

This chain connects TRBV7-9 to TRBJ2-2, with D unclear. This CDR3 is built from 16 residues. V lost 2 bases and J 0 bases, leaving 10 bases between the germline ends. CDR1 is SEHNR, CDR2 FQNEAQ, per germline (reference sequence). In nucleotides, the CDR3 is TGTGCCAGCAGCTTACTGGCGGTCACGAACACCGGGGAGCTGTTTTTT. It is translated as CASSLLAVTNTGELFF.

This sequence joins TRBV7-9 and TRBJ2-5, with TRBD2 matching over 7 bases. The germline CDR1 and CDR2 sequences are SEHNR and FQNEAQ (reference sequence). The CDR3 covers 16 residues. The V and J ends lost 5 bases and 2 bases, in that order; junction bases with no gene match: 11. The CDR3 coding sequence is TGTGCCAGCAGCGCCCCCCGGGACTACCTACAAGAGACCCAGTACTTC. Amino acids: CASSAPRDYLQETQYF.

V gene TRBV4-2 combines with J gene TRBJ2-2; D gene uncertain. Germline assignment: CDR1 LGHNA and CDR2 YNFKEQ. Between the trimmed V and J ends, which lost 1 base and 0 bases, there was a span of 9 bases. This CDR3 has 16 residues. The CDR3 DNA follows: TGTGCCAGCAGCCAAGGAACAGTAACGAACACCGGGGAGCTGTTTTTT. This gives the protein CASSQGTVTNTGELFF.

V and J are TRBV9 and TRBJ1-3; D is possibly TRBD1 (5 bases). The CDR3 is 14 residues long. V was clipped by 3 bases and J by 0 bases, with 7 bases between them. In germline, CDR1 is SGDLS, CDR2 YYNGEE. The CDR3 DNA reads as TGTGCCAGCAGCGAAGACAGCTCTGGAAACACCATATATTTT. Its translation is CASSEDSSGNTIYF.

This chain connects TRBV6-1 to TRBJ1-2; possible D gene TRBD1, 5 bases. CDR3 size: 13 residues. The germline gives CDR1 MNHNS, CDR2 SASEGT. Trimming pared 4 bases from V and 7 bases from J, leaving 13 bases between. CDR3 loop: CASSGQGEGGYTF. CDR3 nucleotide sequence: TGTGCCAGCAGTGGTCAGGGAGAGGGTGGCTACACCTTC.

V gene TRBV4-1 combines with J gene TRBJ1-1; the D is unclear. CDR3 length: 13 residues. The ends were cut back, 3 bases at V and 8 bases at J, with 13 bases in the middle. Germline V CDR1 and CDR2: MGHRA, YSYEKL. The CDR3 is CASSHTGPLEAFF. The CDR3 coding sequence is TGCGCCAGCAGCCACACCGGGCCGCTCGAAGCTTTCTTT.

The V and J genes are TRBV7-2 and TRBJ2-7; D ambiguous. In germline, CDR1 is SGHTA, CDR2 FQGNSA. V lost 6 bases to trimming and J lost 1 base, with 4 bases between them. CDR3 length: 11 residues. The CDR3 sequence: CASSLSYEQYF. The CDR3 bases are TGTGCCAGCAGTTTATCCTACGAGCAGTACTTC.

The CDR3 coding sequence is TGTGCCAGCAGCGTATACAGGGTGGACTACGAGCAGTACTTC. It encodes CASSVYRVDYEQYF. The chain has TRBV9 and TRBJ2-7, with a possible D match to TRBD1 (6 bases). Between the trimmed V and J ends, which lost 1 base and 3 bases, there was a span of 11 bases. This CDR3 comprises 14 residues. The V gene's germline CDR1 is SGDLS and CDR2 YYNGEE.

The CDR3 protein is CASRWALWGNTEAFF. In DNA, the CDR3 is TGTGCCAGCAGATGGGCCTTGTGGGGAAACACTGAAGCTTTCTTT. The chain carries TRBV6-5 and TRBJ1-1; D is unresolved. The CDR3 is made up of 15 amino acids. The germline V gene encodes CDR1 MNHEY and CDR2 SVGAGI. V was shortened by 6 bases and J by 2 bases, with 16 bases between the two germline ends.

V gene TRBV19 combines with J gene TRBJ2-7, with D possibly TRBD2 on 5 matching bases. The V end lost 6 bases, the J end lost 5 bases, and 17 bases lay between the germline ends. The CDR3 spans 14 residues. CDR1 and CDR2 from the germline V gene are LNHDA and SQIVND (reference sequence). CDR3 nucleotides: TGTGCCAGTAGCCGGGATCTTTTGACCAACGAGCAGTACTTC. Residues: CASSRDLLTNEQYF.

This clone was seen just once. The rearrangement uses TRBV25-1 and TRBJ2-1; unclear D gene. V was shortened by 8 bases and J by 9 bases, with 5 bases between the two germline ends. Germline CDR1 reads MGHDK; CDR2 reads SYGVNS. This CDR3 has 9 amino acids. The CDR3 loop is CASFSEQFF. The DNA for the CDR3 is TGTGCCAGCTTCAGTGAGCAGTTCTTC.

V gene TRBV7-8 combines with J gene TRBJ2-7; a weak D match, TRBD1 (6 bases). The length of the CDR3 is 13 residues. CDR1 is SGHVS, CDR2 FQNEAQ, per germline. The V end was cut by 5 bases, the J end by 6 bases, with 14 bases between. CDR3 DNA sequence: TGTGCCAGCAGCGAACCAGGGGTCGGCGAGCAGTACTTC. This translates into CASSEPGVGEQYF.

The CDR3 spells CASSDAGDTEAFF. CDR3 sequence (DNA): TGTGCCAGCAGTGATGCGGGGGACACTGAAGCTTTCTTT. The J gene is TRBJ1-1, the V gene TRBV6-5; TRBD1 is a possible D gene (5 bases). Germline CDR1 and CDR2: MNHEY and SVGAGI. The CDR3 runs to 13 residues. Trimming stripped 5 bases from V and 3 bases from J, with 10 bases between.

This chain links TRBV19 with TRBJ1-2; TRBD1 is a possible D gene (6 bases). Per the germline V gene, CDR1 is LNHDA and CDR2 is SQIVND (reference sequence). The length of the CDR3 is 14 residues. Trimming removed 10 bases from V and 2 bases from J, with 17 bases in between. CDR3 nucleotides: TGTGCCACCGCCCCGGGGGGGGCCAACTATGGCTACACCTTC. It yields the protein CATAPGGANYGYTF.

The rearrangement joins TRBV7-8 to TRBJ1-2; weak D call: TRBD1 (5 bases). Trimming cost V 1 base and J 4 bases, with 16 bases left between them. Germline V CDR1 and CDR2: SGHVS, FQNEAQ. The CDR3 has 16 residues. CDR3 sequence: CASSLGGTLGGYGYTF. The CDR3 region has the DNA TGTGCCAGCAGCTTAGGTGGGACTTTGGGGGGCTATGGCTACACCTTC.

The chain joins TRBV29-1 to TRBJ2-1; D unclear. Germline V lookup: CDR1 SQVTM, CDR2 ANQGSEA. Trimming shortened V by 7 bases and J by 7 bases, and 11 bases separated the two germline ends. The CDR3 has 11 amino acids. CDR3 sequence (DNA): TGCAGCGCTCCTAGTGGGAATGAGCAGTTCTTC. Protein sequence: CSAPSGNEQFF.

V and J are TRBV5-6 and TRBJ1-4, with a possible D match to TRBD1 (5 bases). Germline V gene data show CDR1 as SGHDT and CDR2 as YYEEEE. V gave up 0 bases and J gave up 1 base, with 10 bases separating them. The CDR3 runs to 16 residues. The CDR3 DNA sequence: TGTGCCAGCAGCTTGGATCCTGACAGAACTAATGAAAAACTGTTTTTT. Its protein is CASSLDPDRTNEKLFF.

The chain is built from TRBV9 and TRBJ1-2; 8 bases are shared with TRBD1. Germline values: CDR1 SGDLS, CDR2 YYNGEE. The CDR3 totals 14 residues. Germline trimming cut 6 bases from V and 2 bases from J; bases unmatched to any gene: 6. The CDR3 reads CASNTGGLNYGYTF. CDR3 in DNA: TGTGCCAGCAACACAGGGGGATTAAACTATGGCTACACCTTC. The variable domain in full, completed from reference TRBV9 and TRBJ1-2, reads DSGVTQTPKHLITATGQRVTLRCSPRSGDLSVYWYQQSLDQGLQFLIQYYNGEERAKGNILERFSAQQFPDLHSELNLSSLELGDSALYFCASNTGGLNYGYTFGSGTRLTVV.